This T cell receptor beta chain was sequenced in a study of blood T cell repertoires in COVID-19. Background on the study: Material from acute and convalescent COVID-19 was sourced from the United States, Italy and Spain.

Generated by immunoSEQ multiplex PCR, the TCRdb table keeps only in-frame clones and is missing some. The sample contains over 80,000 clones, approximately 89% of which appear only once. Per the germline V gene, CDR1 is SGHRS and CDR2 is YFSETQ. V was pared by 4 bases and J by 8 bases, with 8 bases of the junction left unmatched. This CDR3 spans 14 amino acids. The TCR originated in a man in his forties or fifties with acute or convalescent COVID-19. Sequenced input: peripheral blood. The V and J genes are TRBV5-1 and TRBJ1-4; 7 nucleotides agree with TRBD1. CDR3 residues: CASSLDRVGEKLFF. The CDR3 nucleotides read TGCGCCAGCAGCCTTGACAGGGTTGGGGAAAAACTGTTTTTT.